The rows below give T cell receptor beta chains drawn from one sample of a study of cytomegalovirus exposure and HLA in healthy donors. Only in-frame clones appear in the TCRdb table, and some are missing; sequencing was by immunoSEQ multiplex PCR. The top ten clones hold approximately 4.4% of a sample with 100,000 to 150,000 clones, 10% of them seen once. Sequencing used PBMCs. These receptors were collected from a woman under 30 in good health and CMV-seropositive. Each CDR3 is given with its conserved first and last residue. A D gene is named only where the DNA matches it firmly. Only some rows state a clone size, as once, few, many or a class for expanded clones.

D | J | V | size | DNA | CDR3
TRBD1 | TRBJ2-1 | TRBV7-3 | - | TGTGCCAGCAGCTTATACAGGGGGCGGTGGGGGAATGAGCAGTTCTTC | CASSLYRGRWGNEQFF
TRBD2 | TRBJ2-2 | TRBV6-6 | - | TGTGCCAGCAGTTACCCACTAGCGGGAGGGACCGGGGAGCTGTTTTTT | CASSYPLAGGTGELFF
- | TRBJ1-1 | TRBV10-2 | few | TGCGCCAGCTCAGGGTGGCCGAACACTGAAGCTTTCTTT | CASSGWPNTEAFF
- | TRBJ1-4 | TRBV6-1 | - | TGTGCCAGCAGCGAAGCGGGCTCGGGGATTGAGAAACTGTTTTTT | CASSEAGSGIEKLFF
- | TRBJ1-5 | TRBV6-5 | - | TGTGCCAGCAGTCCAGGGGAAAATAGCAATCAGCCCCAGCATTTT | CASSPGENSNQPQHF
- | TRBJ2-6 | TRBV6-1 | few | TGTGCCAGCACCCGTACACACTCTGGGGCCAACGTCCTGACTTTC | CASTRTHSGANVLTF
TRBD1 | TRBJ2-2 | TRBV5-4 | few | TGTGCCAGCAGCCCTGAACGGACAGGGAAAACCGGGGAGCTGTTTTTT | CASSPERTGKTGELFF
TRBD2 | TRBJ2-1 | TRBV7-2 | few | TGTGCCAGCAGCTTAGGGAGGGAGGGTGAGCAGTTCTTC | CASSLGREGEQFF
TRBD2 | TRBJ2-2 | TRBV30 | - | TGTGCCCGGGGACTAGCTTTGGCCGGGGAGCTGTTTTTT | CARGLALAGELFF
TRBD2 | TRBJ2-1 | TRBV7-6 | few | TGTGCCAGCAGCAAAGGACTAGCGGGATGGGAGCAGTTCTTC | CASSKGLAGWEQFF
TRBD2 | TRBJ2-1 | TRBV10-3 | - | TGTGCCATCAGTGGGAGTAGCGGGGCGGGGGAGCAGTTCTTC | CAISGSSGAGEQFF
- | TRBJ2-2 | TRBV9 | few | TGTGCCAGCACCTGGGGCGGCGAGGAGACCGGGGAGCTGTTTTTT | CASTWGGEETGELFF
- | TRBJ2-1 | TRBV27 | - | TGTGCCAGCAGCTACAATGAGGCAAGCCCGAGCCTAGAGTTCTTC | CASSYNEASPSLEFF
TRBD1 | TRBJ2-3 | TRBV11-1 | - | TGTGCCAGCAGCAAGGGACAGGTCGCTAGCACAGATACGCAGTATTTT | CASSKGQVASTDTQYF
TRBD1 | TRBJ1-1 | TRBV7-9 | few | TGTGCCAGCAGCCCCGGGACAGGGGCTAACACTGAAGCTTTCTTT | CASSPGTGANTEAFF
- | TRBJ1-3 | TRBV7-9 | few | TGTGCCAGCAGCGCCGGAGGGGGGGTCCCTGGAAACACCATATATTTT | CASSAGGGVPGNTIYF
TRBD2 | TRBJ2-2 | TRBV12-5 | - | TGTGCTAGTGGTTTGGGGGAGGGGTACACCGGGGAGCTGTTTTTT | CASGLGEGYTGELFF
- | TRBJ1-5 | TRBV28 | - | TGTGCCAGCAGCCTGGGGGCGGCTAGCAATCAGCCCCAGCATTTT | CASSLGAASNQPQHF
TRBD1 | TRBJ2-3 | TRBV5-6 | few | TGTGCCAGCAGCCCGACAGGGGGCGACACAGATACGCAGTATTTT | CASSPTGGDTDTQYF
- | TRBJ2-1 | TRBV10-3 | few | TGTGCCAGCAGTAGCGAGCCTTACAATGAGCAGTTCTTC | CASSSEPYNEQFF
- | TRBJ1-5 | TRBV30 | - | TGTGCCTGGAGCCCGGGTGGGGGCCTGTTTGGTCAGCCCCAGCATTTT | CAWSPGGGLFGQPQHF
- | TRBJ1-6 | TRBV5-4 | - | TGTGCCAGCAGCTTGGCCGGTAGTAATTCACCCCTCCACTTT | CASSLAGSNSPLHF